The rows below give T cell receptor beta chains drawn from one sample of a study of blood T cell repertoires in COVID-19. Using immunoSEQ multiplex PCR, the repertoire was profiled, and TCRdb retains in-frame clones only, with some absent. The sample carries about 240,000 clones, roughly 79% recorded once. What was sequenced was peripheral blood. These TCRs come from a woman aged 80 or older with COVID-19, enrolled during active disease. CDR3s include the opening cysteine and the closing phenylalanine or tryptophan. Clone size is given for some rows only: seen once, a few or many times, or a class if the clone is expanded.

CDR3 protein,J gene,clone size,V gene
CASSELQGSTEAFF,TRBJ1-1,NA,TRBV6-1
CASSLTSGTGGSEAFF,TRBJ1-1,NA,TRBV4-1
CASSTGGTTEAFF,TRBJ1-1,NA,TRBV28
CASSATGVTAGELFF,TRBJ2-2,NA,TRBV7-3
CASSLYTEAFF,TRBJ1-1,NA,TRBV5-6
CASSFWGGGRNQPQHF,TRBJ1-5,NA,TRBV5-4
CASSRGDRNQPQHF,TRBJ1-5,NA,TRBV3-1/TRBV3-2
CASSQDGGVETQYF,TRBJ2-5,NA,TRBV3-1/TRBV3-2
CASSHPDRDLGGYF,TRBJ2-3,NA,TRBV28
CATQGLKETQYF,TRBJ2-5,NA,TRBV21-1
CATIPGYNQPQHF,TRBJ1-5,NA,TRBV6-5
CASSEWSGTNEKLFF,TRBJ1-4,many,TRBV7-9
CASSLGSFGSTDTQYF,TRBJ2-3,few,TRBV7-9
CASSLLGQASITQYF,TRBJ2-7,NA,TRBV5-6
CASSLSAGTGYGYTF,TRBJ1-2,NA,TRBV11-1
CASSLRAGWRAGELFF,TRBJ2-2,NA,TRBV7-2
CAWGRGPRDGELFF,TRBJ2-2,few,TRBV30
CASSLGTGGAGYGYTF,TRBJ1-2,NA,TRBV5-6
CAISERTTASGNTIYF,TRBJ1-3,NA,TRBV10-3
CASSPPGISNYEQYF,TRBJ2-7,NA,TRBV7-2
CASSPRGRGLNTEAFF,TRBJ1-1,NA,TRBV18
CASSSNQGPYGYTF,TRBJ1-2,NA,TRBV11-2
CASSPTRRETQYF,TRBJ2-5,NA,TRBV5-4
CASSLGGFVQFF,TRBJ2-1,NA,TRBV12-3/TRBV12-4
CASSEASYRARAFF,TRBJ1-1,NA,TRBV6-1
CAISVGGKNEQFF,TRBJ2-1,NA,TRBV10-3
CASSYRTGGPYSPLHF,TRBJ1-6,NA,TRBV6-5
CAISESGGSHGYTF,TRBJ1-2,NA,TRBV10-3
CASNRAGDSNQPQHF,TRBJ1-5,NA,TRBV6-5
CASSVSPEANTEAFF,TRBJ1-1,NA,TRBV9
CASSQRAPGRGEQYF,TRBJ2-7,once,TRBV3-1/TRBV3-2
CASSQVLGGVTEAFF,TRBJ1-1,NA,TRBV14
CASGLRGEFRPQHF,TRBJ1-5,NA,TRBV28
CASSTGDGNTIYF,TRBJ1-3,NA,TRBV18
CASSVAGAPNQPQHF,TRBJ1-5,NA,TRBV9
CATSRVGQELYGYTF,TRBJ1-2,NA,TRBV15
CASGDRVGNTVYF,TRBJ1-3,NA,TRBV6-5
CASSLMGFIAGGLYNEQFF,TRBJ2-1,NA,TRBV6-2/TRBV6-3
CASSLGTGGMETQYF,TRBJ2-5,NA,TRBV5-6
CASGDRSHTGELFF,TRBJ2-2,many,TRBV7-6
CASSQDWASGSIEQFF,TRBJ2-1,NA,TRBV4-1
CASSQGGRGLSNEQFF,TRBJ2-1,NA,TRBV4-1